This T cell receptor (beta chain) was identified in a study of identical twins. The study, taken as a whole, reports: Fewer insertions marked abundant cord blood beta clonotypes; young adult naive trended weakly, memory not at all. Conclusions rested on cross-sectional statistics rather than following the same donors.

As for this clonotype: Its antigen is unidentified.

TCRdb reprocessed the 5' RACE reads via MiXCR and lists one record per CDR3 protein. The sample lists 700,000 or so distinct CDR3 sequences, less than 10% occurring once. CDR1 is KGHSH and CDR2 is LQKENI in the germline V gene. This CDR3 contains 12 residues. Trimming left V 3 bases short and J 7 bases short, with 10 bases between. This sample was also put to use in a study of yellow fever vaccine responses in identical twins. According to that study: Twins' vaccine T cell response reportedly seemed partly convergent, partly personalized.

Sequencing was carried out using PBMCs. The TCR was taken from a young woman in good health. The chain employs TRBV18 and TRBJ2-7; no reliable D call. Written as DNA, the CDR3 is TGTGCCAGCTCACCGACACATACAGAGCAGTACTTC. Protein: CASSPTHTEQYF.